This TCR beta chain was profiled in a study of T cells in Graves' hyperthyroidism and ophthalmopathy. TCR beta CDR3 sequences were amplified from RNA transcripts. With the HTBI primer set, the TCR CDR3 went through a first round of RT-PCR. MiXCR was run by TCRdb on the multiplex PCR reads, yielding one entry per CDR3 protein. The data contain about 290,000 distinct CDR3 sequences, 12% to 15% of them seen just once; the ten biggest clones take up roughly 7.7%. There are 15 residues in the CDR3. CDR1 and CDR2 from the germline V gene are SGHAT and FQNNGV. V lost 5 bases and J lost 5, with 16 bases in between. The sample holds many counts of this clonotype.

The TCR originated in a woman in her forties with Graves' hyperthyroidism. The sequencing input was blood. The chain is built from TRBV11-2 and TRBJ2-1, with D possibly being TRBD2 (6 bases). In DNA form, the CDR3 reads TGTGCCAGCAGCCGACCCCGTAGCGGCCACAATGAGCAGTTCTTC. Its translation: CASSRPRSGHNEQFF.